Reported below is one TCR beta chain. Relative to the germline gene, one junction end is altered; a read error may explain this. Original processing notes: Amplification of reference gene primers provided the estimated nucleated cell counts. The repertoire was sequenced with immunoSEQ multiplex PCR; TCRdb's copy has only in-frame clones and lacks some. V, J and clone size reflect that table, while D and trimming were determined from the DNA. The data hold roughly 670,000 clones, with 80% to 90% observed a single time. The CDR3 runs to 15 residues. Per the germline V gene, CDR1 is SGHRS and CDR2 is YFSETQ. The data originate from a study of blood T cell repertoires in COVID-19. The wider study: The study drew acute and convalescent COVID-19 samples from the United States, Italy and Spain. Sources were T cells, B-cell-depleted T cells, or PBMCs; the material itself was cDNA or gDNA.

J is TRBJ1-6 and V is TRBV5-1; 7 bases line up with TRBD1. The clonotype originates from a woman aged 18-29 years with acute or convalescent COVID-19. Sequencing was performed on peripheral blood. This CDR3 reads CASSQQTGRVEPLHF. CDR3 DNA: TGCGCCAGCAGCCAGCAGACAGGGCGGGTCGAGCCCCTTCACTTT.